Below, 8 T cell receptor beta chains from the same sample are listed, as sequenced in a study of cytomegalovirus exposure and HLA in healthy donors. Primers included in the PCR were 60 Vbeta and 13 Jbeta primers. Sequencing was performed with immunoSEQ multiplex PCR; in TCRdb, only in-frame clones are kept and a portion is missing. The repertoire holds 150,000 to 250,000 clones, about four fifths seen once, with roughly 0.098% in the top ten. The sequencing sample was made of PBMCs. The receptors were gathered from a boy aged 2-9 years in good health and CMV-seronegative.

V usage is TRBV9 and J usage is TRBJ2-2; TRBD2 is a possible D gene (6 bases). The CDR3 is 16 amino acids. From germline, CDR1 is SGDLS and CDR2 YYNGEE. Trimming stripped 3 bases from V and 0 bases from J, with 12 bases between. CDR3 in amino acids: CASSAGGNANTGELFF. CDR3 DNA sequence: TGTGCCAGCAGCGCTGGGGGGAACGCGAACACCGGGGAGCTGTTTTTT.

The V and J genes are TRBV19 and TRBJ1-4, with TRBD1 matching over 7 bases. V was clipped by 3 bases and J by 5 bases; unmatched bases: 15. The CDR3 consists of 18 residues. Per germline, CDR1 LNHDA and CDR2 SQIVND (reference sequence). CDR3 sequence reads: CASSIFQNWDSSNEKLFF. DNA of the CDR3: TGTGCCAGTAGTATTTTCCAAAATTGGGACAGCTCAAATGAAAAACTGTTTTTT.

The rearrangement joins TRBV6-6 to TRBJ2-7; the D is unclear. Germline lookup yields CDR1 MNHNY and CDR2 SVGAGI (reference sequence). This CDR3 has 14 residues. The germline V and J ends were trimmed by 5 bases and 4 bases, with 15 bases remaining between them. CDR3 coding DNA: TGTGCCAGCAGTGACCCCCCATCGGGTTACGAGCAGTACTTC. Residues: CASSDPPSGYEQYF.

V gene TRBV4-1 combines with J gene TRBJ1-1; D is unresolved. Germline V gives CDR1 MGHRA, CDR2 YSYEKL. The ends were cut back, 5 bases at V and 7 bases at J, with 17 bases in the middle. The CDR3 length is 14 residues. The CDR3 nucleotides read TGCGCCAGCAGCGTATACCCGAGGGATATTGAAGCTTTCTTT. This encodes CASSVYPRDIEAFF.

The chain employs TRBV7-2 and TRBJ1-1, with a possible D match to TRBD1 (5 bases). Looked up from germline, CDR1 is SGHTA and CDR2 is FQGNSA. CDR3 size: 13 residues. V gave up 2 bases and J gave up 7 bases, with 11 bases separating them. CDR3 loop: CASSLMGGDEAFF. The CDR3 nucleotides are TGTGCCAGCAGCTTAATGGGAGGGGATGAAGCTTTCTTT.

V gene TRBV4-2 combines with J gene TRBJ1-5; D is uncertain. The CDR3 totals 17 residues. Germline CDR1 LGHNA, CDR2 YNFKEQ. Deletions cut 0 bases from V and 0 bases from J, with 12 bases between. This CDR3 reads CASSQDSQLYSNQPQHF. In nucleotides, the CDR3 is TGTGCCAGCAGCCAAGATTCCCAACTCTATAGCAATCAGCCCCAGCATTTT.

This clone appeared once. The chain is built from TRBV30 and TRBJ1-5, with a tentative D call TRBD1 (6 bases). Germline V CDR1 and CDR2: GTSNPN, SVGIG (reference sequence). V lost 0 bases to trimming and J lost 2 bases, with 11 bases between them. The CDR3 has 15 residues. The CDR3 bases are TGTGCCTGGAGTGTTGGGGGGGCTGGCAATCAGCCCCAGCATTTT. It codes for CAWSVGGAGNQPQHF.

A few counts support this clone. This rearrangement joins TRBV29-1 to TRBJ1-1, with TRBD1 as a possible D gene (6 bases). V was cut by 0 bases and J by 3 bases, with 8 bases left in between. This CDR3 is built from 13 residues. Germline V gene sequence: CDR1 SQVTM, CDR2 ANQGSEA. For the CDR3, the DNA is TGCAGCGTTGAAGATCCAGGGGACACTGAAGCTTTCTTT. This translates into CSVEDPGDTEAFF.